These 28 T cell receptor beta chains share one sample of origin, sequenced in a study of blood T cell repertoires in COVID-19. Sequencing was performed with immunoSEQ multiplex PCR; in TCRdb, only in-frame clones are kept and a portion is missing. The sample has approximately 34,000 clones, approximately 89% seen once. The material sequenced was peripheral blood. The receptors were sampled from a man aged 55 to 70 with acute or convalescent COVID-19.

CDR3 amino acids: CASSLGMEGEKLFF. For the CDR3, the DNA is TGTGCCAGCAGCTTGGGCATGGAGGGTGAAAAACTGTTTTTT. This rearrangement joins TRBV7-6 to TRBJ1-4; D is undetermined. CDR3 length: 14 residues. The V gene's germline CDR1 is SGHVS and CDR2 FNYEAQ. V was pared by 3 bases and J by 7 bases, with 12 bases between. The entire variable domain, with the rest obtained from reference TRBV7-6 and TRBJ1-4, is as follows: GAGVSQSPRYKVTKRGQDVALRCDPISGHVSLYWYRQALGQGPEFLTYFNYEAQQDKSGLPNDRFSAERPEGSISTLTIQRTEQRDSAMYRCASSLGMEGEKLFFGSGTQLSVL.

The chain combines TRBV19 with TRBJ2-7; 7 nucleotides match TRBD1. J gave up 2 bases and V 7 bases, and 11 bases lay outside the gene matches. The CDR3 is 15 residues long. Germline CDR1 is LNHDA and CDR2 is SQIVND (reference sequence). CDR3 bases: TGTGCCAGTACCCCTGGAGCCAGGGGGACCTACGAGCAGTACTTC. It specifies CASTPGARGTYEQYF.

The chain joins TRBV5-4 to TRBJ1-2, with 9 nucleotides matching TRBD1. This CDR3 contains 14 residues. Looked up from germline, CDR1 is SGHNT and CDR2 is YYREEE (reference sequence). After removal of 4 bases from V and 4 bases from J, the junction contained 5 bases not matched to a gene. The CDR3 reads CASSKGQGFYGYTF. CDR3 in DNA: TGTGCCAGCAGCAAAGGACAGGGGTTCTATGGCTACACCTTC.

The chain carries TRBV2 and TRBJ1-5, with 7 bases identical to TRBD1. The length of the CDR3 is 17 residues. Germline-derived CDR1 and CDR2 are SNHLY and FYNNEI. J gave up 3 bases and V 0 bases, and 8 bases lay outside the gene matches. The CDR3 region is CASSEASTGTVNQPQHF. CDR3 coding DNA: TGTGCCAGCAGTGAAGCTTCCACCGGGACAGTCAATCAGCCCCAGCATTTT.

In this sample, this clone turned up once. This chain joins TRBV29-1 and TRBJ2-7; 7 nucleotides match TRBD1. Looked up from germline, CDR1 is SQVTM and CDR2 is ANQGSEA. V dropped 7 bases and J dropped 2; count of bases not matched to a gene: 5. CDR3 size: 12 residues. CDR3 bases: TGCAGCGCGACAGGGAGACCCTACGAGCAGTACTTC. It specifies CSATGRPYEQYF.

V usage is TRBV18 and J usage is TRBJ1-2; D is perhaps TRBD1 (5 bases). Germline V gene lookup returns CDR1 KGHSH and CDR2 LQKENI. Trimming stripped 1 base from V and 2 bases from J, with 17 bases between. The CDR3 is 17 residues long. CDR3 residues: CASSPQRGWTSNYGYTF. CDR3 sequence (DNA): TGTGCCAGCTCACCACAGCGGGGGTGGACATCCAACTATGGCTACACCTTC.

This chain connects TRBV29-1 to TRBJ2-4; 8 positions agree with TRBD1. CDR3 length equals 14 residues. V lost 3 bases to trimming and J lost 9 bases; unmatched junction nucleotides: 10. Germline V gene sequence: CDR1 SQVTM, CDR2 ANQGSEA. The CDR3 bases are TGCAGCGTTGATGAGGGGACAGGTTATAGCATTCAGTACTTC. Its translation: CSVDEGTGYSIQYF.

The chain uses TRBV4-3 and TRBJ2-1, with a weak D call TRBD2 (6 bases). The CDR3 extends over 17 amino acids. V was pared by 2 bases and J by 0 bases, with 14 bases between. The germline gives CDR1 LGHNA, CDR2 YSLEER. The CDR3 DNA follows: TGCGCCAGCAGCCAAAATCGGGCGGGAAGCTCCTACAATGAGCAGTTCTTC. Encoded protein: CASSQNRAGSSYNEQFF.

The rearrangement joins TRBV10-1 to TRBJ2-3; a weak D match, TRBD1 (6 bases). This CDR3 is 15 amino acids long. The V gene's germline CDR1 is WNHNN and CDR2 SYGVQD (reference sequence). V lost 7 bases and J lost 5, with 19 bases in between. The CDR3 DNA reads as TGCGCCAGCAACTCCGACAGGATCGCACAAGATACGCAGTATTTT. Its translation: CASNSDRIAQDTQYF.

The rearrangement links TRBV7-2 to TRBJ2-5, with 14 bases that match TRBD2. This CDR3 contains 14 residues. With V trimmed by 5 bases and J by 8 bases, 4 bases remained unmatched. Germline V gives CDR1 SGHTA, CDR2 FQGNSA. The CDR3 DNA sequence: TGTGCCAGCAGCCAAGGGACTAGCGGGAGCACCCAGTACTTC. Translated, it gives CASSQGTSGSTQYF. The whole variable domain, filled in from reference TRBV7-2 and TRBJ2-5, reads GAGVSQSPSNKVTEKGKDVELRCDPISGHTALYWYRQSLGQGLEFLIYFQGNSAPDKSGLPSDRFSAERTGGSVSTLTIQRTQQEDSAVYLCASSQGTSGSTQYFGPGTRLLVL.

The CDR3 reads CASSLDTGWGETQYF. In DNA, the CDR3 is TGCGCCAGCAGCTTGGATACGGGATGGGGAGAGACCCAGTACTTC. The chain has TRBV5-1 and TRBJ2-5; D is possibly TRBD2 (5 bases). V lost 0 bases and J 4 bases, leaving 13 bases between the germline ends. Germline V gene lookup returns CDR1 SGHRS and CDR2 YFSETQ. The CDR3 sequence is 15 residues long.

The V call is TRBV28, the J call TRBJ1-2, with unresolved D. Trimming stripped 5 bases from V and 0 bases from J, with 16 bases between. The germline V gene has CDR1 MDHEN and CDR2 SYDVKM. CDR3 length: 16 amino acids. As DNA, the CDR3 is TGTGCCAGCAGTCCCGTTGGAGGACCCACTAACTATGGCTACACCTTC. Translated: CASSPVGGPTNYGYTF.

The chain carries TRBV6-2 or TRBV6-3 and TRBJ2-1, with 9 bases lining up with TRBD1. CDR1 is MNHEY, CDR2 SVGEGT, per germline. The V and J ends lost 2 bases and 1 base, in that order; junction bases with no gene match: 3. This CDR3 spans 16 amino acids. DNA of the CDR3: TGTGCCAGCAGTTACACCGGGACAGGGTCCTACAATGAGCAGTTCTTC. Amino acids: CASSYTGTGSYNEQFF.

The rearrangement uses TRBV3-1 (or the pseudogene TRBV3-2) and TRBJ1-5; a possible D gene is TRBD1 (6 bases). The V end lost 4 bases, the J end lost 3 bases, and 10 bases lay between the germline ends. The CDR3 totals 14 residues. CDR1 is LGHDT, CDR2 YNNKEL, per germline (reference sequence). CDR3 sequence: CASSLRDNNQPQHF. Written as DNA, the CDR3 is TGTGCCAGCAGCCTCCGGGACAACAATCAGCCCCAGCATTTT.

The CDR3 reads CASSPGRTGTFTDTQYF. Here the CDR3 DNA reads TGTGCCAGCAGCCCTGGACGGACAGGGACATTCACAGATACGCAGTATTTT. The chain is built from TRBV7-6 and TRBJ2-3; 8 bases align to TRBD1. Losses at the gene ends were 5 bases for V and 2 bases for J; bases not matched to a gene: 12. The CDR3 spans 17 residues. Germline-derived CDR1 and CDR2 are SGHVS and FNYEAQ. Full variable domain (missing parts from reference TRBV7-6 and TRBJ2-3): GAGVSQSPRYKVTKRGQDVALRCDPISGHVSLYWYRQALGQGPEFLTYFNYEAQQDKSGLPNDRFSAERPEGSISTLTIQRTEQRDSAMYRCASSPGRTGTFTDTQYFGPGTRLTVL.

The chain's CDR3 is CASSRTGLNTEAFF. The CDR3 DNA is TGTGCCAGCTCGCGGACAGGGTTGAACACTGAAGCTTTCTTT. The chain links TRBV11-3 to TRBJ1-1; 8 bases agree with TRBD1. CDR1 is SGHNT and CDR2 is YENEEA in the germline V gene. CDR3 length equals 14 residues. The V and J ends lost 8 bases and 0 bases, in that order; junction bases with no gene match: 5.

V gene TRBV7-2 combines with J gene TRBJ1-1; D not resolved. Trimming left V 5 bases short and J 7 bases short, with 14 bases between. This CDR3 is built from 13 residues. Germline lookup yields CDR1 SGHTA and CDR2 FQGNSA. CDR3 nucleotides: TGTGCCAGCAGCAGTCGACGGGGTTTTGAAGCTTTCTTT. Its translation: CASSSRRGFEAFF.

The rearrangement uses TRBV19 and TRBJ1-3; no clear D gene. Between the trimmed V and J ends, which lost 6 bases and 3 bases, there was a span of 12 bases. Germline loops: CDR1 LNHDA, CDR2 SQIVND (reference sequence). This CDR3 has 14 residues. The CDR3, as DNA: TGTGCCAGTAGATTTCTTGGGAGTGGAAACACCATATATTTT. It yields the protein CASRFLGSGNTIYF.

The V and J genes are TRBV20-1 and TRBJ2-7, with 10 bases matching TRBD1. The CDR3 spans 15 residues. Trimming cost V 3 bases and J 3 bases; bases outside gene matches: 8. CDR1 and CDR2 (germline): DFQATT, SNEGSKA (reference sequence). CDR3 in amino acids: CSASLPDRGLYEQYF. CDR3 nucleotides: TGCAGTGCTAGTCTACCCGACAGGGGGCTCTACGAGCAGTACTTC.

In its sample, this clone was seen a few times. This chain links TRBV5-4 with TRBJ2-3, with D maybe TRBD1 (6 bases). Germline V gives CDR1 SGHNT, CDR2 YYREEE (reference sequence). This CDR3 comprises 15 residues. V lost 1 base to trimming and J lost 3 bases, with 12 bases between them. CDR3 sequence reads: CASSLFTRGTDTQYF. CDR3 bases: TGTGCCAGCAGCTTGTTTACCAGGGGTACAGATACGCAGTATTTT.

The V call is TRBV24-1, the J call TRBJ2-2, with a possible D match to TRBD2 (5 bases). CDR1 and CDR2 from the germline V gene are KGHDR and SFDVKD. CDR3 length equals 15 residues. Trimming cost V 5 bases and J 4 bases, with 13 bases left between them. The CDR3 spells CATSASYGGTGELFF. DNA of the CDR3: TGTGCCACCAGTGCCTCGTATGGAGGCACCGGGGAGCTGTTTTTT.

The chain couples TRBV11-1 to TRBJ1-6; 9 bases are shared with TRBD1. The CDR3 runs 15 residues. Trimming removed 4 bases from V and 7 bases from J; junction bases left unmatched: 5. CDR1 is SGHAT and CDR2 is FQDESV in the germline V gene (reference sequence). CDR3 sequence: CASSSGTGSNSPLHF. CDR3 nucleotide sequence: TGTGCCAGCAGCTCCGGGACAGGGTCCAATTCACCCCTCCACTTT. The full variable domain, rest sourced from reference TRBV11-1 and TRBJ1-6, is EAEVAQSPRYKITEKSQAVAFWCDPISGHATLYWYRQILGQGPELLVQFQDESVVDDSQLPKDRFSAERLKGVDSTLKIQPAELGDSAMYLCASSSGTGSNSPLHFGNGTRLTVT.

With regard to this clone: The germline gene is not matched at one end of the junction; a read error may be the cause. The chain couples TRBV10-3 to TRBJ2-3; maybe TRBD2 (6 bases). Germline V CDR1 and CDR2: ENHRY, SYGVKD. This CDR3 has 15 residues. The CDR3 bases are TGTGCCATCAGTCAGTCGGGAGACGGCACAGATACGCAGTATTTT. Translating it yields CAISQSGDGTDTQYF.

The chain joins TRBV3-1 (or the pseudogene TRBV3-2) to TRBJ1-2; maybe TRBD1 (6 bases). Trimming took 3 bases from V and 4 from J, leaving 15 bases between them. The CDR3 covers 15 residues. CDR1 is LGHDT, CDR2 YNNKEL, per germline (reference sequence). CDR3 sequence (DNA): TGTGCCAGCAGCCATTACACAGGGCCCTTCTATGGCTACACCTTC. Translating it yields CASSHYTGPFYGYTF.

The chain links TRBV4-2 to TRBJ2-3; 10 positions agree with TRBD2. Germline V gene sequence: CDR1 LGHNA, CDR2 YNFKEQ. V was clipped by 1 base and J by 1 base; unmatched bases: 8. The CDR3 runs to 18 residues. The DNA for the CDR3 is TGTGCCAGCAGCCAAGTCGGGGGTGGGACTAGCGGCACAGATACGCAGTATTTT. It codes for CASSQVGGGTSGTDTQYF.

V usage is TRBV27 and J usage is TRBJ2-7; TRBD1 matches 8 bases. J was trimmed by 3 bases and V by 5 bases; bases with no gene match: 6. Germline CDR1 and CDR2: MNHEY and SMNVEV (reference sequence). This CDR3 contains 14 residues. Written as DNA, the CDR3 is TGTGCCAGCAGTGCCGGGACAGGCAGCTACGAGCAGTACGTC. Amino acids: CASSAGTGSYEQYV.

The V and J genes are TRBV4-1 and TRBJ1-5; a weak D match, TRBD1 (5 bases). CDR1 MGHRA and CDR2 YSYEKL come from the germline V gene. The CDR3 runs 14 residues. The V and J ends lost 5 bases and 2 bases respectively, with 10 bases between them. The CDR3, as DNA: TGCGCCAGCAGCGACAGCGGGCGCAATCAGCCCCAGCATTTT. Amino acid sequence: CASSDSGRNQPQHF.

J is TRBJ1-1 and V is TRBV18, with 9 bases lining up with TRBD1. Per germline, CDR1 KGHSH and CDR2 LQKENI. CDR3 length: 14 amino acids. Trimming took 3 bases from V and 3 from J; bases not matched to a gene: 2. CDR3 DNA: TGTGCCAGCTCACCCCGACAGGGGGACACTGAAGCTTTCTTT. This encodes CASSPRQGDTEAFF.